This is a list of T cell receptor beta chains from one sample in a study of blood T cell repertoires in COVID-19. Profiling relied on immunoSEQ multiplex PCR, and the TCRdb table lists in-frame clones only, not all of them. The data contain around 500,000 clones, 70% to 90% of them seen just once; the ten biggest clones take up approximately 3%. Sequencing was done on a sample of peripheral blood. The receptors stem from a human donor in a cohort sampled during active COVID-19. Both conserved end residues are part of each CDR3. Each record gives: V gene, D gene, J gene, CDR3 protein, CDR3 DNA. D genes are given only for firm matches.

v_call: TRBV7-3
d_call: TRBD2
j_call: TRBJ2-2
cdr3_aa: CASSTFDGRATGELFF
cdr3_nt: TGTGCCAGCAGCACCTTTGACGGGAGGGCCACCGGGGAGCTGTTTTTT

v_call: TRBV19
d_call: TRBD1
j_call: TRBJ2-1
cdr3_aa: CASSGQGYEQFF
cdr3_nt: TGTGCCAGTAGCGGACAGGGGTATGAGCAGTTCTTC

v_call: TRBV2
d_call: NA
j_call: TRBJ2-2
cdr3_aa: CASSEFARQNTGELFF
cdr3_nt: TGTGCCAGCAGCGAATTCGCGAGACAAAACACCGGGGAGCTGTTTTTT

v_call: TRBV28
d_call: TRBD2
j_call: TRBJ2-1
cdr3_aa: CASSLLAGSSYNEQFF
cdr3_nt: TGTGCCAGCAGTTTATTAGCGGGAAGCTCCTACAATGAGCAGTTCTTC

v_call: TRBV4-1
d_call: NA
j_call: TRBJ2-2
cdr3_aa: CASRRSTSRKTGELFF
cdr3_nt: TGCGCCAGCAGGCGTTCGACTAGTAGGAAGACCGGGGAGCTGTTTTTT

v_call: TRBV6-5
d_call: TRBD1
j_call: TRBJ1-4
cdr3_aa: CASSPGQAQNEKLFF
cdr3_nt: TGTGCCAGCAGTCCCGGACAGGCACAAAATGAAAAACTGTTTTTT

v_call: TRBV30
d_call: NA
j_call: TRBJ2-3
cdr3_aa: CAWRRLSGTDTQYF
cdr3_nt: TGTGCCTGGCGCAGACTATCCGGGACAGATACGCAGTATTTT

v_call: TRBV15
d_call: NA
j_call: TRBJ2-7
cdr3_aa: CATSRDPAYEQYF
cdr3_nt: TGTGCCACCAGCAGAGATCCCGCCTACGAGCAGTACTTC

v_call: TRBV11-2
d_call: NA
j_call: TRBJ2-5
cdr3_aa: CASRSERAAQETQYF
cdr3_nt: TGTGCCAGCAGATCGGAGCGGGCAGCGCAAGAGACCCAGTACTTC

v_call: TRBV2
d_call: NA
j_call: TRBJ1-2
cdr3_aa: CASIKDRQGYTF
cdr3_nt: TGTGCCAGCATTAAAGACAGACAAGGCTACACCTTC